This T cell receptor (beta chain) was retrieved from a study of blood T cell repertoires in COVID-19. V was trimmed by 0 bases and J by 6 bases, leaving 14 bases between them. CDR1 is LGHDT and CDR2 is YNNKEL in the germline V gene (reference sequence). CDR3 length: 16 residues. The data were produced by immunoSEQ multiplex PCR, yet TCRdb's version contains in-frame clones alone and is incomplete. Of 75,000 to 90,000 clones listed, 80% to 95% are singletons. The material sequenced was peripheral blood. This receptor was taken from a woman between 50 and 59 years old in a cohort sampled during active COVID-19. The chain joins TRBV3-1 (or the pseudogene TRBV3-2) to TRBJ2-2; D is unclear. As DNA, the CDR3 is TGTGCCAGCAGCCAAGAACCTCAGGCAGCCCCCGGGGAGCTGTTTTTT. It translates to CASSQEPQAAPGELFF.